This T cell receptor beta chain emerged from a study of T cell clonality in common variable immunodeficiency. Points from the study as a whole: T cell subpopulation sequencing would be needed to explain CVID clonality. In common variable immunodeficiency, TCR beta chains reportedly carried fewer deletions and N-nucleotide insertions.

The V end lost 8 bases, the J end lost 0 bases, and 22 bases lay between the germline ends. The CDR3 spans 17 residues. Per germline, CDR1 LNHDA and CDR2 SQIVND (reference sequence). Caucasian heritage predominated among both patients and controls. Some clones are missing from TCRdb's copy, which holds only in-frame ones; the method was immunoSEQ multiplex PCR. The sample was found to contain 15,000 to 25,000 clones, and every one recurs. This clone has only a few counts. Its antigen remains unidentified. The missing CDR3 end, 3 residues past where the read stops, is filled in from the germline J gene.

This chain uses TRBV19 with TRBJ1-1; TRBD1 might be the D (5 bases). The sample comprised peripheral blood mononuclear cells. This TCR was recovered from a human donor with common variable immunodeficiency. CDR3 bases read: TGTGCCAGTCGCCGGGGGACGGGCCGATTGATGAACACTGAA. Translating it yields CASRRGTGRLMNTE. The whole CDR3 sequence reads CASRRGTGRLMNTEAFF.